The sequence of this T cell receptor (beta chain) was determined in a study of blood T cell repertoires in COVID-19 (dated by TCRdb to the early 2020s). Context from the whole study: Collaborator samples came from the United States, Italy and Spain and covered acute and convalescent phases of COVID-19. Samples came from the ongoing ImmuneRACE study (first 160 participants) plus 1,254 subjects from 6 global collaborators. The prospective study material was composed of cDNA or gDNA derived from T cells, B-cell-depleted T cells, or PBMCs. Nearly every sample came with metadata listing a de-identified subject ID, COVID-19 status, age in years and sex. The dataset comprised deeply sampled blood TCRbeta repertoires from subjects exposed to, actively infected with, or recovered from COVID-19. Where HLA class I and class II types were available, the types were taken from metadata supplied by the sample provider, not from assay-based typing. A freely available public database, intended as a resource for researchers studying the immune response to SARS-CoV-2, is where the repertoires were released.

On the study overall, not on this receptor specifically: Clinical and demographic metadata were provided uncurated, with the amount varying by source and participant.

TCRbeta CDR3 regions were amplified from genomic DNA by means of the immunoSEQ Assay, a bias-controlled multiplex PCR. As for how the authors treated the data: Nucleated cell counts per sample were estimated from amplification of reference gene primers within the assay. To quantify the absolute abundance of each unique TCRbeta CDR3 rearrangement, sequence reads were collapsed and filtered. For each sample, productive Simpson clonality was calculated as the square root of Simpson's diversity index across productive rearrangements. Here the immuneACCESS table is served through TCRdb, limited to in-frame sequences with V and J called. Missing clones are a known gap in these copies; in checked studies unresolved V genes cover under half, and the rest lacks a known reason. D and trimming were read from the DNA, whereas the V and J calls and clone size are those reported in that table. This sample gives some 250,000 clones in total; 86% of them show up just once. The top ten constitute around a sixth of the sample.

There are 13 amino acids in the CDR3, from cysteine to phenylalanine inclusive. Of all the DNA, just the CDR3 is kept, 39 bases in frame from base 1. Between the V and J ends, shortened by 1 base and 5 bases respectively, the junction contains 7 bases. Based on the germline V gene (reference sequence), the CDR1 and CDR2 sequences are LGHDT and YNNKEL. This clone has only a few counts. Its recognized antigen is unknown. Base-call qualities are not available, and no considerably larger clone is one nucleotide away. Enrolling through a virtual design, the prospective study's participants ranged in age from roughly 18 to 90 years and lived across 24 United States geographic areas. In the prospective study, participants were assigned to cohorts based on the clinical history participants reported in a screening survey and a study questionnaire. ImmuneRACE Cohort 3 recovered participants were defined by two consecutive negative NP/OP PCR tests, healthcare professional clearance, or symptom resolution. In the prospective study, whole blood, serum and a nasopharyngeal or oropharyngeal swab were collected from each participant by mobile phlebotomists. Additional blood draws and questionnaires over a roughly two-month period could optionally be provided by prospective study participants. Before DNA extraction, prospective study blood samples were shipped either frozen or at room temperature.

The chain couples TRBV3-1 (or the pseudogene TRBV3-2) to TRBJ2-3; the best D guess is TRBD2, with 6 bases matching. The sequence was collected from a man between 18 and 35 years old who had recovered from COVID-19. The specimen was PBMCs or T cells enriched from blood (not recorded which). For the CDR3, the sequence is CASSQVGGDTQYF. The DNA is TGTGCCAGCAGCCAAGTGGGGGGAGATACGCAGTATTTT.